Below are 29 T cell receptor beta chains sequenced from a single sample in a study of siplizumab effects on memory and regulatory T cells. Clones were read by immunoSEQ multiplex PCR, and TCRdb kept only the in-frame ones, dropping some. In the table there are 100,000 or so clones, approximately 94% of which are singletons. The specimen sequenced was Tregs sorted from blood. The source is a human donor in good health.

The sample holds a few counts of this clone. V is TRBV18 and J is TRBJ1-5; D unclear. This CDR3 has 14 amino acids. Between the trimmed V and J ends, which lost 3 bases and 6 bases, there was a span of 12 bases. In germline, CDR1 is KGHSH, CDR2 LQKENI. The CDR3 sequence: CASSPTSGIQPQHF. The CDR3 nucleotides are TGTGCCAGCTCACCGACTTCGGGGATTCAGCCCCAGCATTTT. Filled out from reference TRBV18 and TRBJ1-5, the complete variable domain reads NAGVMQNPRHLVRRRGQEARLRCSPMKGHSHVYWYRQLPEEGLKFMVYLQKENIIDESGMPKERFSAEFPKEGPSILRIQQVVRGDSAAYFCASSPTSGIQPQHFGDGTRLSIL.

The CDR3 sequence: CASSFSSTDTQYF. CDR3 DNA sequence: TGTGCCAGCAGCTTTTCTAGCACAGATACGCAGTATTTT. This chain joins TRBV6-4 and TRBJ2-3, with unresolved D. V lost 6 bases and J 0 bases, leaving 7 bases between the germline ends. Germline assignment: CDR1 MRHNA and CDR2 SNTAGT. CDR3 size: 13 residues.

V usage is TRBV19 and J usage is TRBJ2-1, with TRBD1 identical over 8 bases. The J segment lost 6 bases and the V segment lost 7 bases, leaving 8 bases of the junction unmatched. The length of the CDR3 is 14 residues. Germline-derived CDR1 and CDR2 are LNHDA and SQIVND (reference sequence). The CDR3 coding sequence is TGTGCCAGTAACACAGGGGGTAGGGTCAATGAGCAGTTCTTC. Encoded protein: CASNTGGRVNEQFF. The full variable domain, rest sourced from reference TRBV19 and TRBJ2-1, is DGGITQSPKYLFRKEGQNVTLSCEQNLNHDAMYWYRQDPGQGLRLIYYSQIVNDFQKGDIAEGYSVSREKKESFPLTVTSAQKNPTAFYLCASNTGGRVNEQFFGPGTRLTVL.

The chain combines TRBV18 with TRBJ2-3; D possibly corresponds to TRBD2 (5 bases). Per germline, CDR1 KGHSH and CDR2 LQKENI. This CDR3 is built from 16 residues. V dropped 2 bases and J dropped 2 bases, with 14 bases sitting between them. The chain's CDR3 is CASSPFASPHTDTQYF. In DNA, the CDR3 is TGTGCCAGCTCACCATTTGCTAGCCCCCACACAGATACGCAGTATTTT.

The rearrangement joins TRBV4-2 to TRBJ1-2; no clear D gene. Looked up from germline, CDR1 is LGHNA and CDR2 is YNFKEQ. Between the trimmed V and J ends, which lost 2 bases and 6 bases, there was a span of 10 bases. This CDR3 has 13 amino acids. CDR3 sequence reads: CASSQLIPNGYTF. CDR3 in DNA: TGTGCCAGCAGCCAACTGATTCCTAATGGCTACACCTTC.

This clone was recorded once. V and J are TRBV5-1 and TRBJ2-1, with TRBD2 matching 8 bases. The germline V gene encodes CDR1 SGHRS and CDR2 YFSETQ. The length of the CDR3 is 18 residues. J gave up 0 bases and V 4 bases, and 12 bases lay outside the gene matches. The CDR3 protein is CASSQTTGTSLSYNEQFF. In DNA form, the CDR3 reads TGCGCCAGCAGCCAGACCACCGGGACTAGTCTCTCCTACAATGAGCAGTTCTTC.

The CDR3 reads CSAGPSEAFF. The CDR3 nucleotides read TGCAGCGCTGGACCCTCTGAAGCTTTCTTT. The chain combines TRBV29-1 with TRBJ1-1; D unresolved. V lost 7 bases to trimming and J lost 6 bases, with 9 bases between them. CDR1 SQVTM and CDR2 ANQGSEA come from the germline V gene. The CDR3 sequence is 10 residues long.

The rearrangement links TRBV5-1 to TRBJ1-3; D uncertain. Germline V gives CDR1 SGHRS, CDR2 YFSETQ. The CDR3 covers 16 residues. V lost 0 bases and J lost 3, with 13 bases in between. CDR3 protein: CASSLGPSTVGNTIYF. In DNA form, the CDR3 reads TGCGCCAGCAGCTTGGGACCGAGCACTGTTGGAAACACCATATATTTT.

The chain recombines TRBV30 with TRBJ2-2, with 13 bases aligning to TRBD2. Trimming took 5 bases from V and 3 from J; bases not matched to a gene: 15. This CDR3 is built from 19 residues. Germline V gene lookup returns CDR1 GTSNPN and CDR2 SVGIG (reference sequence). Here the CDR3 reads CAWDRPGLAGSLDTGELFF. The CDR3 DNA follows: TGTGCCTGGGACCGACCGGGACTAGCGGGATCTCTCGACACCGGGGAGCTGTTTTTT.

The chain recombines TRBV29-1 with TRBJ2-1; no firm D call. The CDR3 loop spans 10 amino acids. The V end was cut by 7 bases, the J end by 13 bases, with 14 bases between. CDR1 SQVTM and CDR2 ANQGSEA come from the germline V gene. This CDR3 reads CSGVGDGQFF. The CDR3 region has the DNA TGCAGCGGGGTTGGTGACGGCCAGTTCTTC.

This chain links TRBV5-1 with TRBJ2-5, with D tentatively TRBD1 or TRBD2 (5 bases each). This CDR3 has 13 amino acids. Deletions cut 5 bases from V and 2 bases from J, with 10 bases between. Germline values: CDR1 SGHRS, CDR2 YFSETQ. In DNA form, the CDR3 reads TGCGCCAGCAGGAAGGGACCGCAAGAGACCCAGTACTTC. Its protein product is CASRKGPQETQYF.

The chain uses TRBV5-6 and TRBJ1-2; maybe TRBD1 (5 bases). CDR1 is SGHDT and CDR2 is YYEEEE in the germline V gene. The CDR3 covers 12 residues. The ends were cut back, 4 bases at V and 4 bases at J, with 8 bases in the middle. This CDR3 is CASSPGTYGYTF. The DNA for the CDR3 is TGTGCCAGCAGCCCTGGGACCTATGGCTACACCTTC.

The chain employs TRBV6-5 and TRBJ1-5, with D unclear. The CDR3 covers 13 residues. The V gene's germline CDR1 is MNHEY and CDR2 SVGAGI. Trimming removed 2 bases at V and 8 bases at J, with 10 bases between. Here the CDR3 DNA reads TGTGCCAGCAGTTACGACCAAGGGAAGCCCCAGCATTTT. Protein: CASSYDQGKPQHF.

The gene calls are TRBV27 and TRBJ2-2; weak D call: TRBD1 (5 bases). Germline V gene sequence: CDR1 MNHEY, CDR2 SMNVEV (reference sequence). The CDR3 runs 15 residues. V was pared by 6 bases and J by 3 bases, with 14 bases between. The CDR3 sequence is CASSRLTAYTGELFF. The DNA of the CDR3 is TGTGCCAGCAGCCGCCTGACAGCTTACACCGGGGAGCTGTTTTTT.

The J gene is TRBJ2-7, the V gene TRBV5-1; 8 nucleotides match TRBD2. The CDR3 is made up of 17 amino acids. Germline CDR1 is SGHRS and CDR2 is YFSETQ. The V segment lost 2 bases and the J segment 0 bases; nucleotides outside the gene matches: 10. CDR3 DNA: TGCGCCAGCAGCTTTTCTAGCGGGTACCCTAGCTCCTACGAGCAGTACTTC. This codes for CASSFSSGYPSSYEQYF.

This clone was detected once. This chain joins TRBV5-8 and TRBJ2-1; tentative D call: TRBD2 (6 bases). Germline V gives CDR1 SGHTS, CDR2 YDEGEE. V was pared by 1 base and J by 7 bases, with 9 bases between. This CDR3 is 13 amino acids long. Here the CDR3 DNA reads TGTGCCAGCAGCTTGCTGGGGAGGAATGAGCAGTTCTTC. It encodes CASSLLGRNEQFF.

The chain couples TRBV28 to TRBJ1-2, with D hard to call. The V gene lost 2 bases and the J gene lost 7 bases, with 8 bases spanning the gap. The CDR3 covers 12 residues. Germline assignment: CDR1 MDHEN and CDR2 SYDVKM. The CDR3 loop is CASSLAAAGYTF. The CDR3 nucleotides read TGTGCCAGCAGTTTAGCGGCGGCTGGCTACACCTTC.

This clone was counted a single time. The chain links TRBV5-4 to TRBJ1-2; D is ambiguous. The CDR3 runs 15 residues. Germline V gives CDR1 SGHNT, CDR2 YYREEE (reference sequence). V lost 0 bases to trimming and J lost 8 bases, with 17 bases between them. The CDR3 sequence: CASSLDGRGMRGYTF. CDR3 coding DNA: TGTGCCAGCAGCTTGGATGGTCGAGGGATGCGCGGCTACACCTTC.

The CDR3 region has the DNA TGTGCCAGCAGCCCCCGACTAGCGGGTGACACAGATACGCAGTATTTT. Amino acid sequence: CASSPRLAGDTDTQYF. V and J are TRBV11-2 and TRBJ2-3; 10 nucleotides line up with TRBD2. Looked up from germline, CDR1 is SGHAT and CDR2 is FQNNGV. Trimming took 5 bases from V and 2 from J; bases not matched to a gene: 7. CDR3 length equals 16 residues. The full variable domain, rest sourced from reference TRBV11-2 and TRBJ2-3, is EAGVAQSPRYKIIEKRQSVAFWCNPISGHATLYWYQQILGQGPKLLIQFQNNGVVDDSQLPKDRFSAERLKGVDSTLKIQPAKLEDSAVYLCASSPRLAGDTDTQYFGPGTRLTVL.

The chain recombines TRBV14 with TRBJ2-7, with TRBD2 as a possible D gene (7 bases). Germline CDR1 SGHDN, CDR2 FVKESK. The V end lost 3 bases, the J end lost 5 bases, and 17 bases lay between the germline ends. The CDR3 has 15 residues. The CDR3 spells CASSHLGGDSDEQYF. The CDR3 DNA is TGTGCCAGCAGCCACCTAGGGGGGGATAGCGACGAGCAGTACTTC.

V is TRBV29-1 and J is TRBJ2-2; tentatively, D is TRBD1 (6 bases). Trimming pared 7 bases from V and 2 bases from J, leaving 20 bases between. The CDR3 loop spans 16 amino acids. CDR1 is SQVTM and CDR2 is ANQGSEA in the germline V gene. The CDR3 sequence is CSARDTSLLNTGELFF. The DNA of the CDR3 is TGCAGCGCTAGGGACACCTCCTTACTTAACACCGGGGAGCTGTTTTTT.

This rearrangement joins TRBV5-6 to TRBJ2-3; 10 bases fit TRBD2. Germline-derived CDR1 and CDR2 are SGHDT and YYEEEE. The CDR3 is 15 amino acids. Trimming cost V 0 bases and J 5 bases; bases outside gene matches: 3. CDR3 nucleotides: TGTGCCAGCAGCTTGGGGCTAGCGGGAGTAGATACGCAGTATTTT. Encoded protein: CASSLGLAGVDTQYF.

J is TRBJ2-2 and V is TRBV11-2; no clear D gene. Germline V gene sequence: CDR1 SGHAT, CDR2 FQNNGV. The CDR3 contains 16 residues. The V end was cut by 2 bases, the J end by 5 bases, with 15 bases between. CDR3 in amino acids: CASSLIGFGPTGELFF. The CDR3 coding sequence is TGTGCCAGCAGCTTAATCGGCTTTGGCCCGACCGGGGAGCTGTTTTTT.

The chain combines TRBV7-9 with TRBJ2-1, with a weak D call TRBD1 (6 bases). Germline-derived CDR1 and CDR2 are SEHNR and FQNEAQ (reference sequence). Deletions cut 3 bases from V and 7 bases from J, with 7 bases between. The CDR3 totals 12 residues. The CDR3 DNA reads TGTGCCAGCAGCTTTAGGGGGAATGAGCAGTTCTTC. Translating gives CASSFRGNEQFF.

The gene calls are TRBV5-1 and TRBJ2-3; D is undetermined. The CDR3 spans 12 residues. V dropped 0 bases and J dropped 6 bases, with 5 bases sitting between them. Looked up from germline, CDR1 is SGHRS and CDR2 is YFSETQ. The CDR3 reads CASSLGSDTQYF. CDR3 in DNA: TGCGCCAGCAGCTTGGGGTCGGATACGCAGTATTTT.

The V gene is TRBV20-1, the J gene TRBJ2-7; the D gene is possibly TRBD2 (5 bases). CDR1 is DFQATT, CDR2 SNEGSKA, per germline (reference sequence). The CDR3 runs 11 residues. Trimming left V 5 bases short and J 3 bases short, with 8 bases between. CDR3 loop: CSAGRNYEQYF. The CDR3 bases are TGCAGTGCTGGGAGAAACTACGAGCAGTACTTC.

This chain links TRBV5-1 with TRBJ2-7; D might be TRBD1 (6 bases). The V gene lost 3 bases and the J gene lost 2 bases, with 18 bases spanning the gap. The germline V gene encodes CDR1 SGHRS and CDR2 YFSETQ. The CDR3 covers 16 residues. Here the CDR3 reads CASSSGPTGPTYEQYF. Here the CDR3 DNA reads TGCGCCAGCAGCTCGGGACCTACAGGGCCGACCTACGAGCAGTACTTC.

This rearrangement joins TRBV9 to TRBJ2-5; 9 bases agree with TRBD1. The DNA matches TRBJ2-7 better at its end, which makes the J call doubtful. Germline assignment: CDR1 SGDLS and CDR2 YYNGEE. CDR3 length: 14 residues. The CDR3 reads CASSVTGGSYEQYF. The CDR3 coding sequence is TGTGCCAGCAGCGTGACAGGGGGGTCCTACGAGCAGTACTTC.

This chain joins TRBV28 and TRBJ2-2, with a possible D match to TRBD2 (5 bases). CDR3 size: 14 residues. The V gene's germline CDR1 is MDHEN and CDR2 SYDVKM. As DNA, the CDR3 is TGTGGAGCCGCCTTAAAGTACCCGGGAGGGGAGCTGTTTTTT. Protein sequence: CGAALKYPGGELFF.